This T cell receptor beta chain derives from a study of response to subunit inactivated influenza vaccine. Study-wide findings and caveats: That few new T cells are recruited by each seasonal influenza vaccination was the authors' suggestion.

Per the germline V gene, CDR1 is SQVTM and CDR2 is ANQGSEA. This CDR3 comprises 11 residues. V was shortened by 7 bases and J by 3 bases, with 10 bases between the two germline ends. TCRdb independently ran MiXCR on the RT-PCR reads; one entry per CDR3 protein. Of approximately 500,000 distinct CDR3 sequences detected, 10% to 15% appear once; the ten largest clones hold 10% to 15%. This clonotype was seen a few times. The antigen is not known. The sample here was PBMCs from blood, taken roughly 6 weeks after vaccination. V is TRBV29-1 and J is TRBJ2-7, with D uncertain. This TCR was recovered from a man aged 50 or older who received an inactivated influenza vaccine. The chain's CDR3 is CSAVHGYEQYF. The CDR3 DNA follows: TGCAGCGCCGTACACGGCTACGAGCAGTACTTC.